Each of the 22 T cell receptor beta chains below was sequenced from the same sample in a study of shared clonotypes between healthy human individuals. Clones were read by immunoSEQ multiplex PCR, and TCRdb kept only the in-frame ones, dropping some. Among around 1,000,000 clones listed, 70% to 80% were seen once. Specimen: memory CD4+ T cells from PBMCs. Indicated subset: CD45RA-negative fraction. The receptors here all came from a young man in good health. Some clones in this sample may be carry-over from other donors' samples.

V gene TRBV7-3 combines with J gene TRBJ2-2; D possibly uses TRBD1 or TRBD2 (6 bases each). Germline CDR1 reads SGHTA; CDR2 reads FQGTGA. Trimming removed 0 bases at V and 2 bases at J, with 7 bases between. This CDR3 contains 15 residues. Written as DNA, the CDR3 is TGTGCCAGCAGCTTAACGGGGGGCAACACCGGGGAGCTGTTTTTT. Its protein product is CASSLTGGNTGELFF.

The J gene is TRBJ2-7, the V gene TRBV6-5; the match to TRBD2 covers 12 bases. Germline CDR1 MNHEY, CDR2 SVGAGI. The CDR3 has 13 residues. Trimming at V came to 6 bases and at J to 6 bases, leaving 3 bases not matched to a gene. CDR3 sequence (DNA): TGTGCCAGCAGATCGGGACTAGCGGGCGAGCAGTACTTC. As protein: CASRSGLAGEQYF.

The chain joins TRBV28 to TRBJ1-5; D gene unclear. Germline V gene data show CDR1 as MDHEN and CDR2 as SYDVKM. V was cut by 6 bases and J by 0 bases, with 15 bases left in between. This CDR3 is 16 amino acids long. DNA of the CDR3: TGTGCCAGCAGGCCGCCTGACACTTTTAGCAATCAGCCCCAGCATTTT. Its protein is CASRPPDTFSNQPQHF.

This clone has ten or more counts. This sample includes further DNA sequences coding for the same CDR3. This sequence joins TRBV27 and TRBJ2-7, with a tentative D call TRBD2 (6 bases). Trimming took off 2 bases at V and 10 bases at J, with 15 bases between the two ends. The CDR3 consists of 13 residues. CDR1 is MNHEY and CDR2 is SMNVEV in the germline V gene (reference sequence). The CDR3 here is CASSLGGLGSQYF. In nucleotides, the CDR3 is TGTGCCAGCAGTTTAGGGGGGTTGGGCAGCCAGTACTTC.

The rearrangement joins TRBV7-2 to TRBJ1-4; D not resolved. CDR3 length: 14 residues. Germline lookup yields CDR1 SGHTA and CDR2 FQGNSA. V was shortened by 5 bases and J by 8 bases, with 15 bases between the two germline ends. The CDR3 DNA is TGTGCCAGCAGCAAAGTAGTGGTAGACGAAAAACTGTTTTTT. As protein: CASSKVVVDEKLFF.

The gene calls are TRBV6-1 and TRBJ1-2; no firm D call. Trimming cost V 8 bases and J 6 bases, with 13 bases left between them. The length of the CDR3 is 12 residues. Germline assignment: CDR1 MNHNS and CDR2 SASEGT. The CDR3 protein is CASVGREDGYTF. CDR3 sequence (DNA): TGTGCCAGCGTAGGTCGGGAGGATGGCTACACCTTC.

With regard to this clone: The same CDR3 arises from other DNA sequences in this sample as well. This sequence joins TRBV7-3 and TRBJ1-1; D call uncertain. CDR1 is SGHTA, CDR2 FQGTGA, per germline. V was clipped by 1 base and J by 1 base, with 4 bases between them. The CDR3 consists of 13 residues. CDR3 sequence reads: CASSLRANTEAFF. The CDR3 nucleotides read TGTGCCAGCAGCTTAAGAGCGAACACTGAAGCTTTCTTT.

The gene calls are TRBV7-9 and TRBJ2-6, with no clear D. Germline values: CDR1 SEHNR, CDR2 FQNEAQ (reference sequence). The CDR3 has 16 amino acids. Deletions cut 5 bases from V and 0 bases from J, with 11 bases between. The chain's CDR3 is CASSPSVTSGANVLTF. Here the CDR3 DNA reads TGTGCCAGCAGCCCTTCCGTGACCTCTGGGGCCAACGTCCTGACTTTC.

The V and J genes are TRBV29-1 and TRBJ2-1, with TRBD2 matching 11 bases. This CDR3 is 13 amino acids long. Germline CDR1 reads SQVTM; CDR2 reads ANQGSEA. With V trimmed by 7 bases and J by 9 bases, 8 bases remained unmatched. The CDR3, as DNA: TGCAGCGGGGCTAGCGGGAGGTGGCGTGAGCAGTTCTTC. This sequence encodes CSGASGRWREQFF.

The chain has TRBV2 and TRBJ2-7, with unresolved D. There are 12 residues in the CDR3. V was shortened by 8 bases and J by 0 bases, with 8 bases between the two germline ends. CDR1 and CDR2 (germline): SNHLY, FYNNEI. The CDR3 sequence is CASRPLSYEQYF. CDR3 nucleotides: TGTGCCAGCCGGCCCCTCTCCTACGAGCAGTACTTC.

The chain combines TRBV28 with TRBJ1-2; D is unresolved. Between the trimmed V and J ends, which lost 6 bases and 8 bases, there was a span of 28 bases. The germline CDR1 and CDR2 sequences are MDHEN and SYDVKM. The CDR3 runs to 17 residues. The CDR3 sequence: CASRSGSPSTGNWGYTF. The CDR3, as DNA: TGTGCCAGCAGATCAGGCTCCCCAAGTACGGGAAACTGGGGCTACACCTTC.

The chain couples TRBV6-6 to TRBJ2-2; TRBD2 aligns across 7 bases. The junction had 3 bases not matched to a gene; V was cut back by 0 bases and J by 5 bases. Germline CDR1 and CDR2: MNHNY and SVGAGI (reference sequence). The CDR3 covers 15 residues. Here the CDR3 DNA reads TGTGCCAGCAGTTACTCCGGGAGGCGTACCGGGGAGCTGTTTTTT. This gives the protein CASSYSGRRTGELFF.

The chain is built from TRBV27 and TRBJ1-2, with a weak D call TRBD1 (5 bases). Germline-derived CDR1 and CDR2 are MNHEY and SMNVEV (reference sequence). The germline V and J ends were trimmed by 4 bases and 8 bases, with 11 bases remaining between them. CDR3 length equals 12 residues. CDR3 DNA: TGTGCCAGCAGTTCCCCGGGGCGGGGCTACACCTTC. Translated, it gives CASSSPGRGYTF.

The CDR3 DNA is TGTGCCACCGAGGACGGAGCATACAATGAGCAGTTCTTC. It translates to CATEDGAYNEQFF. The chain combines TRBV28 with TRBJ2-1; D gene uncertain. V was clipped by 10 bases and J by 4 bases, with 14 bases between them. The V gene's germline CDR1 is MDHEN and CDR2 SYDVKM. CDR3 length: 13 residues.

The rearrangement links TRBV5-4 to TRBJ2-2; TRBD1 agrees at 9 bases. V was clipped by 4 bases and J by 5 bases; unmatched bases: 6. The CDR3 consists of 15 residues. CDR1 SGHNT and CDR2 YYREEE come from the germline V gene (reference sequence). The CDR3 bases are TGTGCCAGCAGCCCGACAGGGGGTTATACCGGGGAGCTGTTTTTT. It codes for CASSPTGGYTGELFF.

This chain joins TRBV25-1 and TRBJ2-2; D unclear. Looked up from germline, CDR1 is MGHDK and CDR2 is SYGVNS. The length of the CDR3 is 12 residues. V lost 6 bases, J lost 3 bases, and 5 bases lay in between. The CDR3, as DNA: TGTGCCAGCAGCTGGGACACCGGGGAGCTGTTTTTT. Its protein product is CASSWDTGELFF.

The rearrangement joins TRBV5-1 to TRBJ2-1; D remains ambiguous. This CDR3 contains 15 residues. Germline values: CDR1 SGHRS, CDR2 YFSETQ. V was cut by 0 bases and J by 9 bases, with 16 bases left in between. The CDR3 bases are TGCGCCAGCAGCTTGGAACCAATTCCTCTAGGTGAGCAGTTCTTC. The encoded protein is CASSLEPIPLGEQFF.

V usage is TRBV5-1 and J usage is TRBJ2-2, with no clear D. The germline V and J ends were trimmed by 5 bases and 5 bases, with 13 bases remaining between them. This CDR3 spans 14 amino acids. Germline values: CDR1 SGHRS, CDR2 YFSETQ. In nucleotides, the CDR3 is TGCGCCAGCAGGGAAGAAAGTGGTACCGGGGAGCTGTTTTTT. Residues: CASREESGTGELFF.

This sequence joins TRBV4-1 and TRBJ2-5; D gene uncertain. V was cut by 1 base and J by 2 bases, with 14 bases left in between. From germline, CDR1 is MGHRA and CDR2 YSYEKL. This CDR3 comprises 16 residues. Here the CDR3 reads CASSQVTPGRQETQYF. Written as DNA, the CDR3 is TGCGCCAGCAGCCAAGTTACCCCTGGCAGACAAGAGACCCAGTACTTC.

The gene calls are TRBV18 and TRBJ2-5; D is uncertain. The CDR3 loop spans 14 amino acids. V was trimmed by 1 base and J by 5 bases, leaving 11 bases between them. Germline CDR1 is KGHSH and CDR2 is LQKENI. The CDR3 reads CASSPLAAPETQYF. For the CDR3, the DNA is TGTGCCAGCTCACCACTCGCAGCTCCGGAGACCCAGTACTTC. Using reference TRBV18 and TRBJ2-5 for the parts outside the CDR3, the full variable domain is NAGVMQNPRHLVRRRGQEARLRCSPMKGHSHVYWYRQLPEEGLKFMVYLQKENIIDESGMPKERFSAEFPKEGPSILRIQQVVRGDSAAYFCASSPLAAPETQYFGPGTRLLVL.

The V gene is TRBV28, the J gene TRBJ2-7, with TRBD2 as a possible D gene (6 bases). Germline V gene lookup returns CDR1 MDHEN and CDR2 SYDVKM. Deletions cut 5 bases from V and 1 base from J, with 18 bases between. This CDR3 is 16 amino acids long. The CDR3 DNA reads as TGTGCCAGCAGTGTGCCACGTGGAGGGAATTCCTACGAGCAGTACTTC. Translating it yields CASSVPRGGNSYEQYF.

The chain uses TRBV5-8 and TRBJ2-3; the D gene is possibly TRBD1 (6 bases). Per the germline V gene, CDR1 is SGHTS and CDR2 is YDEGEE. The CDR3 is 13 residues long. The V and J ends lost 5 bases and 2 bases respectively, with 9 bases between them. Here the CDR3 DNA reads TGTGCCAGCAGTCGACAGGCCACAGATACGCAGTATTTT. This codes for CASSRQATDTQYF.